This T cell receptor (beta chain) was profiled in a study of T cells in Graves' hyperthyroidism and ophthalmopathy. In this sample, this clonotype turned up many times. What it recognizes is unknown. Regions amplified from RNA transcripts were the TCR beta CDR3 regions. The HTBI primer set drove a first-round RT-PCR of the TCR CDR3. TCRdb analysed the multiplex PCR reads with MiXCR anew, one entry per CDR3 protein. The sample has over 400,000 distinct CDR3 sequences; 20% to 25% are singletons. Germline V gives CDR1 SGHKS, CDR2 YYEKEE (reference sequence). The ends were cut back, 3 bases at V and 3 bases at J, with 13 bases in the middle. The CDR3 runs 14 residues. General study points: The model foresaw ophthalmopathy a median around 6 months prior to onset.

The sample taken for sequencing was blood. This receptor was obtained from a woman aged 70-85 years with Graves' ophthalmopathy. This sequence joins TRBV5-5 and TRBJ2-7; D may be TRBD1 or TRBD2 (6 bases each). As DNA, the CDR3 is TGTGCCAGCAGCTCAGACAGGCGGGGCTACGAGCAGTACTTC. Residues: CASSSDRRGYEQYF.